The 10 T cell receptor beta chains in this list originate from one sample, sequenced in a study of vaccination and CD4 T cells after COVID-19. Cultured CD4+ T-cell DNA underwent Oncomine TCR Beta short-read sequencing. TCRdb recomputed calls from the PCR reads with MiXCR, one row per CDR3 protein. The sample contains about 15,000 distinct CDR3 sequences, roughly 43% of which appear only once. These receptors' antigens are unknown. Treatment in this sample: approximately 10-day PBMC culture with coronavirus spike peptide pools or control peptides (ViraFEST assay). The sample taken for sequencing was CD4+ T cells from blood, cultured in vitro. These receptors originate from a human donor who had recovered from COVID-19.

This clonotype has more than one count but fewer than ten. This chain connects TRBV27 to TRBJ1-6; D gene uncertain. Germline CDR1 and CDR2: MNHEY and SMNVEV (reference sequence). There are 15 residues in the CDR3. V was trimmed by 2 bases and J by 8 bases, leaving 13 bases between them. CDR3 residues: CASSLSVGSYSPLHF. CDR3 nucleotides: TGTGCCAGCAGTTTAAGTGTGGGCAGTTATTCACCCCTCCACTTT.

This clonotype has just a few counts. V and J are TRBV4-3 and TRBJ2-3, with a weak D call TRBD2 (6 bases). This CDR3 has 16 residues. V was trimmed by 4 bases and J by 2 bases, leaving 16 bases between them. The germline gives CDR1 LGHNA, CDR2 YSLEER. The CDR3 DNA reads TGCGCCAGCAGCCTTACCGGGACTTCAATCACAGATACGCAGTATTTT. This encodes CASSLTGTSITDTQYF.

The rearrangement joins TRBV2 to TRBJ1-5, with TRBD1 as a possible D gene (6 bases). The ends were cut back, 2 bases at V and 0 bases at J, with 11 bases in the middle. Germline loops: CDR1 SNHLY, CDR2 FYNNEI. This CDR3 region has 16 residues. CDR3 sequence reads: CASSERAGDSNQPQHF. The CDR3 coding sequence is TGTGCCAGCAGTGAAAGGGCAGGGGATAGCAATCAGCCCCAGCATTTT.

This clonotype was counted only a few times. The rearrangement links TRBV20-1 to TRBJ1-1; D might be TRBD1 (5 bases). V lost 3 bases to trimming and J lost 1 base, with 12 bases between them. This CDR3 has 14 amino acids. The V gene's germline CDR1 is DFQATT and CDR2 SNEGSKA (reference sequence). The CDR3: CSASYGHKNTEAFF. The CDR3 bases are TGCAGTGCTAGTTATGGACACAAGAACACTGAAGCTTTCTTT.

The sample holds a few counts of this clonotype. The chain is built from TRBV24-1 and TRBJ2-7; 8 positions match TRBD1. The CDR3 runs 15 residues. The germline V gene encodes CDR1 KGHDR and CDR2 SFDVKD. The V segment lost 4 bases and the J segment 1 base; nucleotides outside the gene matches: 5. The CDR3 protein is CATSESRQGSYEQYF. The CDR3 DNA reads TGTGCCACCAGTGAATCCCGACAGGGGTCCTACGAGCAGTACTTC.

This clonotype was found once. The chain joins TRBV6-5 to TRBJ2-3; possibly TRBD2 for D (6 bases). Germline CDR1 and CDR2: MNHEY and SVGAGI. Trimming removed 3 bases at V and 1 base at J, with 11 bases between. The CDR3 sequence is 15 residues long. The CDR3 coding sequence is TGTGCCAGCAGTTATAGTCTAGCGCGCACAGATACGCAGTATTTT. It yields the protein CASSYSLARTDTQYF.

The V and J genes are TRBV20-1 and TRBJ2-3, with 11 bases fitting TRBD2. The V and J ends lost 4 bases and 1 base, in that order; junction bases with no gene match: 4. CDR3 size: 15 residues. From germline, CDR1 is DFQATT and CDR2 SNEGSKA (reference sequence). The DNA of the CDR3 is TGCAGTGCTACCGTAGCGGGGGGGCGCACAGATACGCAGTATTTT. Translating gives CSATVAGGRTDTQYF.

The rearrangement joins TRBV6-1 to TRBJ2-3; D remains ambiguous. Germline V gene sequence: CDR1 MNHNS, CDR2 SASEGT. The CDR3 length is 11 residues. Trimming removed 5 bases from V and 5 bases from J, with 5 bases in between. The CDR3 region is CASSQGDTQYF. CDR3 nucleotide sequence: TGTGCCAGCAGTCAAGGAGATACGCAGTATTTT.

V gene TRBV6-1 combines with J gene TRBJ1-3; a possible D gene is TRBD1 (5 bases). This CDR3 has 15 amino acids. CDR1 MNHNS and CDR2 SASEGT come from the germline V gene. Trimming took off 6 bases at V and 3 bases at J, with 15 bases between the two ends. Here the CDR3 reads CASSNQGEGGNTIYF. The CDR3 DNA reads TGTGCCAGCAGCAACCAGGGTGAGGGTGGAAACACCATATATTTT.

The chain joins TRBV11-3 to TRBJ1-6; no clear D. Germline CDR1 and CDR2: SGHNT and YENEEA. V dropped 3 bases and J dropped 7 bases, with 7 bases sitting between them. This CDR3 region has 13 residues. CDR3 DNA sequence: TGTGCCAGCAGCTTTGGCCCAAATTCACCCCTCCACTTT. Amino acids: CASSFGPNSPLHF.